The 8 T cell receptor beta chains below all came from one sample that was sequenced in a study of blood T cell repertoires in COVID-19. The protocol was immunoSEQ multiplex PCR, while the TCRdb copy is restricted to in-frame clones and leaves out a portion. The table lists roughly 58,000 clones, 75% to 80% of them singletons. The sequencing sample was made of peripheral blood. The receptor set was obtained from a man aged 45 to 65 with active or convalescent COVID-19.

CDR3 DNA sequence: TGTGCCAGCAGCTTGATCGGGGGGGCCACAGATACGCAGTATTTT. Translated: CASSLIGGATDTQYF. The chain links TRBV5-4 to TRBJ2-3, with 8 bases lining up with TRBD2. Per germline, CDR1 SGHNT and CDR2 YYREEE (reference sequence). This CDR3 has 15 amino acids. Trimming removed 1 base from V and 2 bases from J; junction bases left unmatched: 3.

Only one count was recorded for this clone. The rearrangement uses TRBV7-9 and TRBJ2-7; tentative D call: TRBD1 (6 bases). Deletions cut 6 bases from V and 4 bases from J, with 13 bases between. This CDR3 contains 13 residues. CDR1 and CDR2 from the germline V gene are SEHNR and FQNEAQ (reference sequence). The DNA of the CDR3 is TGTGCCAGCAGTTACAGGGCGGTGTACGAGCAGTACTTC. Translated, it gives CASSYRAVYEQYF.

This rearrangement joins TRBV11-1 to TRBJ2-5; TRBD1 agrees at 11 bases. The V segment lost 5 bases and the J segment 4 bases; nucleotides outside the gene matches: 9. Germline values: CDR1 SGHAT, CDR2 FQDESV (reference sequence). The CDR3 is 16 amino acids. The CDR3, as DNA: TGTGCCAGCAGCCCCACCCGGGACAGGGGGTCAGAGACCCAGTACTTC. Its protein product is CASSPTRDRGSETQYF.

CDR3 amino acids: CSVVREIDEQFF. Here the CDR3 DNA reads TGCAGCGTTGTGAGGGAGATCGATGAGCAGTTCTTC. V gene TRBV29-1 combines with J gene TRBJ2-1; perhaps TRBD2 as D (5 bases). This CDR3 contains 12 residues. V lost 4 bases, J lost 8 bases, and 12 bases lay in between. The germline CDR1 and CDR2 sequences are SQVTM and ANQGSEA.

J is TRBJ2-3 and V is TRBV10-1; 9 nucleotides align to TRBD1. V trimming: 6 bases; J trimming: 2 bases; junction bases outside the gene matches: 6. This CDR3 spans 15 amino acids. CDR1 is WNHNN and CDR2 is SYGVQD in the germline V gene (reference sequence). DNA for the CDR3: TGCGCCAGCAGCGTCGGGACAGGGACCACAGATACGCAGTATTTT. Translated: CASSVGTGTTDTQYF.

This clone has a handful of counts. The chain employs TRBV5-5 and TRBJ1-5; 8 nucleotides match TRBD1. V shed 0 bases, J shed 3 bases, and the junction held 8 bases outside the gene matches. From germline, CDR1 is SGHKS and CDR2 YYEKEE (reference sequence). This CDR3 has 17 amino acids. The CDR3 sequence: CASSLGATGEINQPQHF. The CDR3 nucleotides read TGTGCCAGCAGCTTGGGGGCGACAGGGGAGATCAATCAGCCCCAGCATTTT.

This clone was observed once. As DNA, the CDR3 is TGCGCCAGCAGCTTGGGGGACAGCGACGAGCAGTACTTC. Residues: CASSLGDSDEQYF. The chain recombines TRBV5-1 with TRBJ2-7, with TRBD1 matching over 7 bases. Germline V gene lookup returns CDR1 SGHRS and CDR2 YFSETQ. The CDR3 consists of 13 residues. V was clipped by 0 bases and J by 5 bases; unmatched bases: 2.

The V gene is TRBV6-5, the J gene TRBJ2-1; 12 bases are shared with TRBD2. Germline-derived CDR1 and CDR2 are MNHEY and SVGAGI. CDR3 size: 15 residues. The V gene end was trimmed by 6 bases and the J gene end by 4 bases; junction bases not matched to a gene: 4. The CDR3 bases are TGTGCCAGCAGCGGTACTAGCGGGAGGTACAATGAGCAGTTCTTC. This gives the protein CASSGTSGRYNEQFF.